The rows below give T cell receptor beta chains drawn from one sample of a study of spatial heterogeneity in lung cancer. In TCRdb, the 5' RACE reads were re-called with MiXCR into one record per CDR3 protein. The data contain roughly 13,000 distinct CDR3 sequences, under 4% of them singletons. The sequencing here drew on lung tumor tissue, taken at surgery. These receptors were obtained from a male donor with early-stage non-small cell lung cancer. Both conserved end residues are part of each CDR3. D genes are given only for firm matches. The size entry is marked missing in some rows and otherwise reads once, few, many or a size class.

v_gene	j_gene	abundance	d_gene	CDR3aa	CDR3nt
TRBV7-2	TRBJ2-1	medium-sized	NA	CASRTGYNEQFF	TGTGCCAGCAGGACGGGATACAATGAGCAGTTCTTC
TRBV9	TRBJ1-6	few	NA	CASSVGRGNSPLHF	TGTGCCAGCAGCGTAGGCAGGGGTAACTCACCCCTCCACTTT
TRBV19	TRBJ1-2	many	TRBD1	CASSFLLGQGARKDYGDTF	TGTGCCAGTAGCTTTCTCTTAGGACAGGGGGCACGGAAAGACTATGGCGACACCTTC
TRBV19	TRBJ1-1	medium-sized	NA	CASSTLGGHEAFF	TGTGCCAGTAGTACGCTTGGTGGGCATGAAGCTTTCTTT
TRBV20-1	TRBJ2-7	many	TRBD2	CSASPTSGNWGEQYF	TGCAGTGCTTCACCAACTAGCGGGAATTGGGGCGAGCAGTACTTC
TRBV7-8	TRBJ1-2	many	NA	CASSASQANNYGYTF	TGTGCCAGCAGCGCCTCCCAGGCGAATAACTATGGCTACACCTTC
TRBV6-2/TRBV6-3	TRBJ2-1	many	NA	CASSYSYEQFF	TGTGCCAGCAGTTACTCGTATGAGCAGTTCTTC
TRBV7-9	TRBJ2-5	many	NA	CASSLGTATFQETQYF	TGTGCCAGCAGCTTAGGGACAGCGACTTTCCAAGAGACCCAGTACTTC
TRBV12-3/TRBV12-4	TRBJ1-6	many	NA	CASSFGDSYNSPLHF	TGTGCCAGCAGTTTCGGGGACTCCTATAATTCACCCCTCCACTTT
TRBV30	TRBJ2-1	few	NA	CACGRGGEQFF	TGTGCCTGTGGTCGTGGGGGTGAGCAGTTCTTC
TRBV20-1	TRBJ2-7	many	TRBD2	CSATSGSSSYEQYF	TGCAGTGCAACTAGCGGGTCGAGCTCCTACGAGCAGTACTTC
TRBV12-3/TRBV12-4	TRBJ2-7	many	TRBD2	CASSPGTRISLQYF	TGTGCCAGCAGCCCCGGGACTAGGATTTCGCTGCAGTACTTC
TRBV12-3/TRBV12-4	TRBJ1-1	many	NA	CASSFDTRTEAFF	TGTGCCAGCAGTTTTGATACGAGGACTGAAGCTTTCTTT
TRBV29-1	TRBJ2-5	medium-sized	TRBD2	CSAASGQETQYF	TGCAGCGCTGCTAGCGGCCAAGAGACCCAGTACTTC
TRBV4-3	TRBJ2-2	many	NA	CASSQLRSEDTGELFF	TGCGCCAGCAGCCAATTAAGGTCGGAAGACACCGGGGAGCTGTTTTTT
TRBV10-3	TRBJ1-2	many	NA	CAISERLLPAANYGYTF	TGTGCCATCAGTGAGAGGCTGCTGCCAGCAGCTAACTATGGCTACACCTTC
TRBV30	TRBJ2-7	many	TRBD2	CAWTQEASGSPSYEQYF	TGTGCCTGGACTCAGGAGGCTAGCGGGAGCCCATCCTACGAGCAGTACTTC
TRBV7-2	TRBJ2-5	many	NA	CASSLVGETQYF	TGTGCCAGCAGCTTAGTAGGGGAGACCCAGTACTTC
TRBV7-9	TRBJ1-6	few	NA	CASSPDSRNSPLHF	TGTGCCAGCAGCCCTGATAGCCGTAATTCACCCCTCCACTTT
TRBV12-5	TRBJ2-5	many	NA	CASGLPPKLAPTRQETQYF	TGTGCTAGTGGACTACCACCGAAACTAGCTCCAACCCGCCAAGAGACCCAGTACTTC
TRBV30	TRBJ1-2	medium-sized	TRBD1	CAWIPGGLGYGYTF	TGTGCCTGGATCCCAGGGGGGCTTGGCTATGGCTACACCTTC
TRBV4-2	TRBJ2-3	many	NA	CASSQDRWRVDTQYF	TGTGCCAGCAGCCAAGATCGCTGGCGAGTAGATACGCAGTATTTT
TRBV7-2	TRBJ1-6	few	TRBD1	CASGDRGNSPLHF	TGTGCCAGCGGAGACAGGGGAAATTCACCCCTCCACTTT
TRBV4-2	TRBJ2-1	few	NA	CASSQGTGPAYNEQFF	TGTGCCAGCAGCCAAGGAACAGGGCCAGCATACAATGAGCAGTTCTTC
TRBV7-9	TRBJ2-3	few	NA	CASSPGGDTQYF	TGTGCCAGCAGCCCCGGGGGAGATACGCAGTATTTT
TRBV29-1	TRBJ1-1	many	NA	CSVEEPNTEAFF	TGCAGCGTTGAGGAGCCGAACACTGAAGCTTTCTTT
TRBV6-5	TRBJ2-7	NA	TRBD2	CASRIAGTYGEQYF	TGTGCCAGCAGAATAGCGGGGACTTACGGGGAGCAGTACTTC
TRBV20-1	TRBJ2-7	medium-sized	NA	CSARDSGNEQYF	TGCAGTGCTAGAGATTCTGGTAACGAGCAGTACTTC
TRBV4-3	TRBJ1-1	many	NA	CASSRQRVSYDVRFTEAFF	TGCGCCAGCAGCCGACAGAGGGTATCATACGATGTAAGGTTCACTGAAGCTTTCTTT
TRBV20-1	TRBJ2-5	many	TRBD2	CSGGKGTSGSQETQYF	TGCAGTGGCGGAAAAGGGACTAGCGGCTCCCAAGAGACCCAGTACTTC
TRBV12-3/TRBV12-4	TRBJ2-1	medium-sized	TRBD2	CASSSGANEQFF	TGTGCCAGCAGTAGCGGGGCCAATGAGCAGTTCTTC
TRBV30	TRBJ1-6	few	NA	CAWSVGSGTSSPLHF	TGTGCCTGGAGTGTAGGTTCAGGGACTAGTTCACCCCTCCACTTT
TRBV7-2	TRBJ2-2	many	TRBD1	CASSSGQGTGELFF	TGTGCCAGCAGCTCGGGACAGGGCACCGGGGAGCTGTTTTTT
TRBV5-1	TRBJ1-2	many	NA	CASSSGPGYTF	TGCGCCAGCAGCTCTGGACCTGGCTACACCTTC
TRBV4-1	TRBJ1-1	many	NA	CASSRVEAGEAFF	TGCGCCAGCAGCCGAGTGGAGGCCGGTGAAGCTTTCTTT
TRBV6-2/TRBV6-3	TRBJ1-6	many	NA	CASRTDSYNSPLHF	TGTGCCAGCAGAACAGACTCCTATAATTCACCCCTCCACTTT
TRBV20-1	TRBJ1-3	many	NA	CSAAPSGFSGNTIYF	TGCAGTGCAGCCCCCTCAGGGTTCTCTGGAAACACCATATATTTT
TRBV6-5	TRBJ2-7	NA	TRBD2	CASSLTSGSAYEQYF	TGTGCCAGCAGTTTGACTAGCGGGAGTGCCTACGAGCAGTACTTC
TRBV18	TRBJ1-5	many	NA	CASSPGQNQPQHF	TGTGCCAGCTCACCTGGGCAGAATCAGCCCCAGCATTTT
TRBV12-3/TRBV12-4	TRBJ2-1	medium-sized	NA	CANRELYNEQFF	TGTGCCAACCGGGAGCTCTACAATGAGCAGTTCTTC
TRBV6-2/TRBV6-3	TRBJ1-1	many	NA	CASRFPGNTEAFF	TGTGCCAGCAGGTTCCCGGGGAACACTGAAGCTTTCTTT
TRBV4-3	TRBJ1-1	many	NA	CASSQLGHGNTEAFF	TGCGCCAGCAGCCAACTGGGACACGGAAACACTGAAGCTTTCTTT
TRBV7-9	TRBJ1-6	few	NA	CASSRGVGAPLHF	TGTGCCAGCAGCCGCGGGGTTGGGGCACCCCTCCACTTT
TRBV4-2	TRBJ2-3	large	TRBD2	CASSQEKAAGTDTQYF	TGTGCCAGCAGCCAAGAGAAGGCAGCGGGAACAGATACGCAGTATTTT
TRBV18	TRBJ1-1	medium-sized	NA	CASSPDPGGEGPEAFF	TGTGCCAGCTCACCAGACCCTGGGGGTGAGGGCCCTGAAGCTTTCTTT
TRBV20-1	TRBJ1-2	NA	NA	CSAIPIGSNYGYTF	TGCAGTGCTATCCCCATCGGATCTAACTATGGCTACACCTTC